A selection of T cell receptor beta chains follows, all from one sample in a study of T cells expressing NK-cell markers. With the 5' RACE reads reprocessed, TCRdb shows one record per CDR3 protein and no DNA. The sample totals about 460,000 distinct CDR3 sequences. Sequenced sample: blood T cells: a sorted CD56 or NKG2C T cell subset, CD4+ or CD8+ T cells, or bulk PBMC T cells (not recorded which). The source of these receptors is a woman aged 50 to 60 in good health. Each CDR3 is given with its conserved first and last residue. The order of the fields is CDR3 protein, V gene, J gene.

CARQLAGGLSSYEQYF	TRBV21-1	TRBJ2-7
CASRPQVPGANVLTF	TRBV27	TRBJ2-6
CASSLRPLWGGNANTGELFF	TRBV27	TRBJ2-2
CATSDVAGALETQYF	TRBV24-1	TRBJ2-5
CSATATSGNPDTQYF	TRBV20-1	TRBJ2-3
CATRAGAGEEGANVLTF	TRBV10-3	TRBJ2-6
CASSLGSGRILRAYNEQFF	TRBV12-3/TRBV12-4	TRBJ2-1
CASTLSQGTEAFF	TRBV12-3/TRBV12-4	TRBJ1-1
CASSLAGGTGADTQYF	TRBV5-1	TRBJ2-3
CASSYSGRVQEKLFF	TRBV6-5	TRBJ1-4
CASSLTLGREEQFF	TRBV10-1	TRBJ2-1
CASRSGTDNSPLHF	TRBV19	TRBJ1-6
CASSEMGRGHNYGYTF	TRBV25-1	TRBJ1-2
CATSRASDGYTF	TRBV15	TRBJ1-2
CSVESPGGTEAFF	TRBV29-1	TRBJ1-1
CASSSKGIGNTEAFF	TRBV9	TRBJ1-1
CSARRRGLSYNEQFF	TRBV20-1	TRBJ2-1
CATSEVAGSPTEAFF	TRBV24-1	TRBJ1-1
CASSQDYTRGPSGYTF	TRBV4-1	TRBJ1-2
CASSWDPTSGSRNEQFF	TRBV5-1	TRBJ2-1
CATSSHERGETQYF	TRBV15	TRBJ2-5
CASSSGGKASDTQYF	TRBV5-1	TRBJ2-3
CASSFNSLSTDTQYF	TRBV11-2	TRBJ2-3
CASRPRDRGRATGELFF	TRBV5-4	TRBJ2-2
CASSYTKGSSYNEQFF	TRBV5-6	TRBJ2-1
CASSLDGQGFSEQFF	TRBV5-1	TRBJ2-1
CASSQESDSHLRTEAFF	TRBV4-1	TRBJ1-1
CASSVDGGETQYF	TRBV6-4	TRBJ2-5
CASSLGPGGGNEQYF	TRBV5-1	TRBJ2-7
CASSFSGGVIYEQYF	TRBV12-3/TRBV12-4	TRBJ2-7
CASSPTSGTYEQYF	TRBV2	TRBJ2-7
CASTSRDGRSYNEQFF	TRBV27	TRBJ2-1
CASSFFTNVDEQFF	TRBV5-1	TRBJ2-1
CASSLGGSRTEQFF	TRBV3-1	TRBJ2-1
CASSLIGSGQVEAFF	TRBV5-1	TRBJ1-1
CASSRSGTYNEQFF	TRBV7-2	TRBJ2-1
CSAGGGGSQETQYF	TRBV20-1	TRBJ2-5
CASSQAPMGLFF	TRBV4-2	TRBJ1-4
CASSLRGQGAEKLFF	TRBV5-5	TRBJ1-4
CATANLSGANVLTF	TRBV5-1	TRBJ2-6
CASSNRPALYGYTF	TRBV11-2	TRBJ1-2